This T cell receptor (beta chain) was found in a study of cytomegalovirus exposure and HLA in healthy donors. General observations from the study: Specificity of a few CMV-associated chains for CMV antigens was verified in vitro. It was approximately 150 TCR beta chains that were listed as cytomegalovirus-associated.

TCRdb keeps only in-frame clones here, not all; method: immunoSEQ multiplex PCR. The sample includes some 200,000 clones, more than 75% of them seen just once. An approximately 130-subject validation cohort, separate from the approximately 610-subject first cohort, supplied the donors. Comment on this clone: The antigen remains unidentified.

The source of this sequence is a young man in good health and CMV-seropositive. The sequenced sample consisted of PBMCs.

The CDR3 bases are TGTGCTAGTGGGGATCCCGGGACAGGGCTATCGGCGGGGAACTACGAGCAGTACTTC. Protein product: CASGDPGTGLSAGNYEQYF. The V call is TRBV12-5, the J call TRBJ2-7; 9 bases are shared with TRBD1. Germline lookup yields CDR1 LGHNT and CDR2 FRNRAP. The CDR3 extends over 19 amino acids. The J segment lost 3 bases and the V segment lost 6 bases, leaving 21 bases of the junction unmatched.